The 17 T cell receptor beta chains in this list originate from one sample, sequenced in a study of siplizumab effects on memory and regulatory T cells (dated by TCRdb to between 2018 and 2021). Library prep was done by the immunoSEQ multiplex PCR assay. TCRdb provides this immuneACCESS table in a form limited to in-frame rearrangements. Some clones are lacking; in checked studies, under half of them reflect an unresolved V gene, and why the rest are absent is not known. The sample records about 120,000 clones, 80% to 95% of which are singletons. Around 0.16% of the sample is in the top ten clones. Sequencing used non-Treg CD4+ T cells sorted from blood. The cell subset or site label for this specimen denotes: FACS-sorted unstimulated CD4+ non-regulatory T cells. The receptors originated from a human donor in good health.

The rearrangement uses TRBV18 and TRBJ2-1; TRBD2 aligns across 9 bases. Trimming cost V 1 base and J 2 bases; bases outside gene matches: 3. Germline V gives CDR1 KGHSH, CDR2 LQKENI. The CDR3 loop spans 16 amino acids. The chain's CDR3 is CASSPLSGGTYNEQFF. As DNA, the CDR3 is TGTGCCAGCTCACCACTTAGCGGGGGTACCTACAATGAGCAGTTCTTC. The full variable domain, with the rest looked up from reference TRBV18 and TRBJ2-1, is NAGVMQNPRHLVRRRGQEARLRCSPMKGHSHVYWYRQLPEEGLKFMVYLQKENIIDESGMPKERFSAEFPKEGPSILRIQQVVRGDSAAYFCASSPLSGGTYNEQFFGPGTRLTVL.

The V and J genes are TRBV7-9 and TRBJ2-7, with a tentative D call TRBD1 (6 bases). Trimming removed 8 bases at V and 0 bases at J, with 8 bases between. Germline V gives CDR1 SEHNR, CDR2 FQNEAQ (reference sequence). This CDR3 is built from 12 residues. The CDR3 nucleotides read TGTGCCAGCGGGGACAACTCCTACGAGCAGTACTTC. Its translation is CASGDNSYEQYF.

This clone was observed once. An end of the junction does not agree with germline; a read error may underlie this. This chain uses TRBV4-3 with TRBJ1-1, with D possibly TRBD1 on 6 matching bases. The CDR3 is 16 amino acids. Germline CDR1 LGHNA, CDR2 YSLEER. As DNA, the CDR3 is TGCGCCAGCAGTCAAGAGAGGGGGGCGGGGAACACTGAAGCTTTCTTT. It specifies CASSQERGAGNTEAFF.

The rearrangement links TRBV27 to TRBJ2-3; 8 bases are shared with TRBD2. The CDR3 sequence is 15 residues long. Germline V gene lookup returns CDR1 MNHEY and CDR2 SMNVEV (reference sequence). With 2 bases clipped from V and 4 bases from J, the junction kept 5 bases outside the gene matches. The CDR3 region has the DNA TGTGCCAGCAGTTTACTGGCGGGGGGCGCAGATACGCAGTATTTT. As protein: CASSLLAGGADTQYF.

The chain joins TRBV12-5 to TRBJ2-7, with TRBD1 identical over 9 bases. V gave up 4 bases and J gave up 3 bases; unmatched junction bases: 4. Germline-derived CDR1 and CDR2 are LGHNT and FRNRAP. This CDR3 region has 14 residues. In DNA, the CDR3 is TGTGCTAGTGGTTGGGACAGGGTCGACTACGAGCAGTACTTC. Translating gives CASGWDRVDYEQYF.

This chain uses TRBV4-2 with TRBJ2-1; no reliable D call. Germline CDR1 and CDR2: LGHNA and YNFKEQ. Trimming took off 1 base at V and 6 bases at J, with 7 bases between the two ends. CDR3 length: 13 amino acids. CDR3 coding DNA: TGTGCCAGCAGCCAAGTAACGGGCAATGAGCAGTTCTTC. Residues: CASSQVTGNEQFF.

For the CDR3, the DNA is TGTGCCAGCAGCTATAGCGGGGGAACGATGGGGAACACCGGGGAGCTGTTTTTT. It translates to CASSYSGGTMGNTGELFF. The chain links TRBV5-5 to TRBJ2-2, with TRBD2 matching over 9 bases. The V gene end was trimmed by 3 bases and the J gene end by 1 base; junction bases not matched to a gene: 10. Germline CDR1 reads SGHKS; CDR2 reads YYEKEE (reference sequence). The CDR3 extends over 18 amino acids.

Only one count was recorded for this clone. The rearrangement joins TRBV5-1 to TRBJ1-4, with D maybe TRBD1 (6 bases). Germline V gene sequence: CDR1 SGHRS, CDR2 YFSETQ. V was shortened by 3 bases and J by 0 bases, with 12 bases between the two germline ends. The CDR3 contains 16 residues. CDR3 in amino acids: CASSWGGGATNEKLFF. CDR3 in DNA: TGCGCCAGCAGCTGGGGCGGGGGCGCAACTAATGAAAAACTGTTTTTT.

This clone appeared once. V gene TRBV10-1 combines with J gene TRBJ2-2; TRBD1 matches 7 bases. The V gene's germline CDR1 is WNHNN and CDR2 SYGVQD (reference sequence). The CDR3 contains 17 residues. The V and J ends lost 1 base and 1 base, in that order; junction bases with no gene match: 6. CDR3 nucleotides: TGCGCCAGCAGTGAGTTTTTCGGGACAGAGAACACCGGGGAGCTGTTTTTT. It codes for CASSEFFGTENTGELFF.

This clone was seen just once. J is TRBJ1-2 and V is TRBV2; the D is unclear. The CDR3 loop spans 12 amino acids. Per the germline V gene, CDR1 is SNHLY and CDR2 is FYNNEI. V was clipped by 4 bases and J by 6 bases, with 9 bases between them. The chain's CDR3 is CASSGGVNGYTF. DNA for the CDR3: TGTGCCAGCAGTGGGGGTGTTAATGGCTACACCTTC.

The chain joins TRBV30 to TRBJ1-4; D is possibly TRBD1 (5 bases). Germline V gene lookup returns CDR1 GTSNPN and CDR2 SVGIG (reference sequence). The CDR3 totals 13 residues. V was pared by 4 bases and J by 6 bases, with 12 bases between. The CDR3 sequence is CAWNTGNHEKLFF. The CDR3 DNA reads TGTGCCTGGAATACAGGCAACCATGAAAAACTGTTTTTT.

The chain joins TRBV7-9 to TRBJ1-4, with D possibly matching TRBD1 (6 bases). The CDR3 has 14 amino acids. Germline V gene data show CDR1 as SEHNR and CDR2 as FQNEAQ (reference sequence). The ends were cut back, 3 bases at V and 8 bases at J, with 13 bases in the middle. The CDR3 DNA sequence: TGTGCCAGCAGCTTTCAGGGGCTAGGCGAAAAACTGTTTTTT. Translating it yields CASSFQGLGEKLFF.

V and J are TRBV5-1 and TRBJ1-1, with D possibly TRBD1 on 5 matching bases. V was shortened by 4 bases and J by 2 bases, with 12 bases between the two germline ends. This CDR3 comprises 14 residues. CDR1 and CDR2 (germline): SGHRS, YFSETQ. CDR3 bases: TGCGCCAGCAGCGAAATCCAGGGTAACACTGAAGCTTTCTTT. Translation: CASSEIQGNTEAFF. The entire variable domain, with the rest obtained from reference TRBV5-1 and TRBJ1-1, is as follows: KAGVTQTPRYLIKTRGQQVTLSCSPISGHRSVSWYQQTPGQGLQFLFEYFSETQRNKGNFPGRFSGRQFSNSRSEMNVSTLELGDSALYLCASSEIQGNTEAFFGQGTRLTVV.

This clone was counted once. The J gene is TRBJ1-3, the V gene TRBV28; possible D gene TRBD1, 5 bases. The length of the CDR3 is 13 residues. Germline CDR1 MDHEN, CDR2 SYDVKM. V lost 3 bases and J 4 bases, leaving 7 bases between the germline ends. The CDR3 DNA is TGTGCCAGCAGTTTTCAGGGCGGAAACACCATATATTTT. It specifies CASSFQGGNTIYF. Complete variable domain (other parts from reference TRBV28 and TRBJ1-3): DVKVTQSSRYLVKRTGEKVFLECVQDMDHENMFWYRQDPGLGLRLIYFSYDVKMKEKGDIPEGYSVSREKKERFSLILESASTNQTSMYLCASSFQGGNTIYFGEGSWLTVV.

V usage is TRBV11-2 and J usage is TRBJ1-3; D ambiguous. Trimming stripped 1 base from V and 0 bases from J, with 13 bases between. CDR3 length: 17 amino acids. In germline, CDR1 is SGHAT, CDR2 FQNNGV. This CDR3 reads CASSLGDPALSGNTIYF. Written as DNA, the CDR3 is TGTGCCAGCAGCTTAGGAGATCCAGCACTCTCTGGAAACACCATATATTTT.

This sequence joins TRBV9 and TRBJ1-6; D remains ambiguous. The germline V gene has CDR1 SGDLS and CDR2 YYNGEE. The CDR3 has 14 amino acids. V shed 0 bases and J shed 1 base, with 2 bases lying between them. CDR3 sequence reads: CASSVDSYNSPLHF. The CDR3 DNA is TGTGCCAGCAGCGTAGATTCCTATAATTCACCCCTCCACTTT.

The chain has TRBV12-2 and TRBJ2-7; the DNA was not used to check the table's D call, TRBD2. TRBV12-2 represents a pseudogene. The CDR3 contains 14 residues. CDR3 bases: TGTGCAAGTCGCTTATACACGGGATACTACGAGCAGTACTTC. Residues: CASRLYTGYYEQYF.